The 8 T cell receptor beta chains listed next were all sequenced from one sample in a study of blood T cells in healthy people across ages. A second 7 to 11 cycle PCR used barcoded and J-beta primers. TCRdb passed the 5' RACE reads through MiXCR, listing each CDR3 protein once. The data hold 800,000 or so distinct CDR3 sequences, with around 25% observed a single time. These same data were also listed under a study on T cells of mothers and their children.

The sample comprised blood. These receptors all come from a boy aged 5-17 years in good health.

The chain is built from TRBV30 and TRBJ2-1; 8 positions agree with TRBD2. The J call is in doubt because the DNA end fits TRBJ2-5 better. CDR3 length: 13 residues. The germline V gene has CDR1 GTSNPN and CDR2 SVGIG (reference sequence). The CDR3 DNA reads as TGTGCCTGGAGAACGGGGGGGCAGGAGACCCAGTACTTC. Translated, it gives CAWRTGGQETQYF.

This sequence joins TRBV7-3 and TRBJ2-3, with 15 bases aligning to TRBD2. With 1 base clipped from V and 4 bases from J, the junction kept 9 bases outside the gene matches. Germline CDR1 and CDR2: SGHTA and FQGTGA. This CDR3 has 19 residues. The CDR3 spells CASSLKGLAGGRSPDTQYF. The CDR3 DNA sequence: TGTGCCAGCAGCTTAAAGGGACTAGCGGGGGGCCGGAGCCCAGATACGCAGTATTTT.

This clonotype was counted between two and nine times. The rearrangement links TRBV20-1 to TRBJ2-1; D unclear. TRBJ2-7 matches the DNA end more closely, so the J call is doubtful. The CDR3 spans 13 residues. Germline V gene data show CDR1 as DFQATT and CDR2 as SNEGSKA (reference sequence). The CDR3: CSASTEVFDEQYF. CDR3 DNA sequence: TGCAGTGCTAGTACGGAAGTCTTCGACGAGCAGTACTTC.

This CDR3 reads CASSVDSVGGTEAFF. DNA of the CDR3: TGTGCCAGCAGCGTAGATTCAGTGGGCGGCACTGAAGCTTTCTTT. The rearrangement links TRBV9 to TRBJ1-1; no definite D call. This CDR3 contains 15 residues. Trimming removed 0 bases at V and 4 bases at J, with 13 bases between. CDR1 SGDLS and CDR2 YYNGEE come from the germline V gene.

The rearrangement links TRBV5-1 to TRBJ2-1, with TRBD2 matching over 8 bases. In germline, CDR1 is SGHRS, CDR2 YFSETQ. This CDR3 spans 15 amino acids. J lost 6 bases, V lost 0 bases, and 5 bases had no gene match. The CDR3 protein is CASSLGGTSFNEQFF. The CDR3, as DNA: TGCGCCAGCAGCTTGGGTGGGACTAGTTTCAATGAGCAGTTCTTC. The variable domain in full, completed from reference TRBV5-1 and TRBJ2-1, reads KAGVTQTPRYLIKTRGQQVTLSCSPISGHRSVSWYQQTPGQGLQFLFEYFSETQRNKGNFPGRFSGRQFSNSRSEMNVSTLELGDSALYLCASSLGGTSFNEQFFGPGTRLTVL.

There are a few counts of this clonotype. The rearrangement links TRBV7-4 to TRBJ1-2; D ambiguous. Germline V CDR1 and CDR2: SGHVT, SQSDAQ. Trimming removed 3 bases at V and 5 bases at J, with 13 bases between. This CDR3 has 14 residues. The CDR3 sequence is CASSLSSRRYGYTF. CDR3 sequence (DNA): TGTGCCAGCAGCTTGTCGTCCCGACGGTATGGCTACACCTTC.

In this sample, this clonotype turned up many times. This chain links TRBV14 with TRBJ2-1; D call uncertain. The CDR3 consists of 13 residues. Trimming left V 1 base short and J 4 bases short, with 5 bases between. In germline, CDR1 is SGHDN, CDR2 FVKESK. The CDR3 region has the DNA TGTGCCAGCAGCCAAGTCGGGTACAATGAGCAGTTCTTC. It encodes CASSQVGYNEQFF.

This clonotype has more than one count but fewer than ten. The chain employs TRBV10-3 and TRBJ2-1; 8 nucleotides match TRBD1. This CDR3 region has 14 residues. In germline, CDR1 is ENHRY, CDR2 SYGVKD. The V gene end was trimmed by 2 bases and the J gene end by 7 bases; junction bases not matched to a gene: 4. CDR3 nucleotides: TGTGCCATCAGTGAGCAGGGGGCGCAAAATGAGCAGTTCTTC. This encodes CAISEQGAQNEQFF.